Listed below are T cell receptor beta chains from one sample, sequenced in a study of blood T cell repertoires in COVID-19. Profiling relied on immunoSEQ multiplex PCR, and the TCRdb table lists in-frame clones only, not all of them. The table has a few hundred thousand clones, 80% to 90% seen once; the top ten hold 8.8%. Sequences were obtained from PBMCs or T cells enriched from blood (not recorded which). The receptor set was obtained from a man aged 35-49 years who had recovered from COVID-19. The CDR3 runs from the conserved cysteine through the conserved F or W. The D gene is left open where the match is weak. Not every row has a clone size; where given, it reads once, few, many or a size class.

cdr3_aa: CASSVVMETQYF; cdr3_nt: TGTGCCAGCAGTGTAGTCATGGAGACCCAGTACTTC; clone_size: NA; j_call: TRBJ2-5; v_call: TRBV2; d_call: NA
cdr3_aa: CASTRTGLGELFF; cdr3_nt: TGTGCCAGCACCCGGACAGGGCTCGGGGAGCTGTTTTTT; clone_size: once; j_call: TRBJ2-2; v_call: TRBV11-2; d_call: TRBD1
cdr3_aa: CASSASGGVPAGLAGTDTQYF; cdr3_nt: TGTGCCAGCAGCGCATCCGGGGGGGTACCGGCGGGACTAGCGGGGACAGATACGCAGTATTTT; clone_size: NA; j_call: TRBJ2-3; v_call: TRBV9; d_call: TRBD2
cdr3_aa: CASSLQGLAVTDTQYF; cdr3_nt: TGTGCCAGCAGCTTACAGGGACTAGCGGTTACAGATACGCAGTATTTT; clone_size: once; j_call: TRBJ2-3; v_call: TRBV7-2; d_call: TRBD2
cdr3_aa: CASRSQRTSTDTQYF; cdr3_nt: TGTGCCAGCAGATCACAGAGAACTAGCACAGATACGCAGTATTTT; clone_size: once; j_call: TRBJ2-3; v_call: TRBV6-5; d_call: NA
cdr3_aa: CATRDRVADTQYF; cdr3_nt: TGTGCCACGAGGGACAGGGTGGCAGATACGCAGTATTTT; clone_size: once; j_call: TRBJ2-3; v_call: TRBV19; d_call: TRBD1
cdr3_aa: CASSLSSSGSGEQYF; cdr3_nt: TGTGCCAGCAGTTTATCGTCTAGCGGGAGTGGAGAGCAGTACTTC; clone_size: NA; j_call: TRBJ2-7; v_call: TRBV28; d_call: TRBD2
cdr3_aa: CSVGTSPYSTEAFF; cdr3_nt: TGCAGCGTGGGGACATCCCCCTATAGCACTGAAGCTTTCTTT; clone_size: NA; j_call: TRBJ1-1; v_call: TRBV29-1; d_call: NA
cdr3_aa: CSAQQGGIEKLFF; cdr3_nt: TGCAGCGCTCAACAGGGGGGGATTGAAAAACTGTTTTTT; clone_size: NA; j_call: TRBJ1-4; v_call: TRBV29-1; d_call: TRBD1
cdr3_aa: CASSLVWQGGEQYF; cdr3_nt: TGTGCCAGCAGCTTAGTATGGCAGGGAGGCGAGCAGTACTTC; clone_size: NA; j_call: TRBJ2-7; v_call: TRBV11-2; d_call: NA
cdr3_aa: CASSYSEGRWHEQYF; cdr3_nt: TGTGCCAGCAGTTACTCGGAGGGGCGTTGGCACGAGCAGTACTTC; clone_size: NA; j_call: TRBJ2-7; v_call: TRBV6-5; d_call: NA
cdr3_aa: CASSIDWMTENSNQPQHF; cdr3_nt: TGTGCCAGTAGTATAGATTGGATGACAGAAAATAGCAATCAGCCCCAGCATTTT; clone_size: NA; j_call: TRBJ1-5; v_call: TRBV19; d_call: NA
cdr3_aa: CSVAGLAGGGTYEQFF; cdr3_nt: TGCAGCGTTGCCGGGCTAGCGGGAGGGGGCACCTATGAGCAGTTCTTC; clone_size: many; j_call: TRBJ2-1; v_call: TRBV29-1; d_call: TRBD2
cdr3_aa: CATSRDRSPGALAGQPQHF; cdr3_nt: TGTGCCACCAGCAGAGATCGGTCCCCGGGGGCGCTAGCGGGTCAGCCCCAGCATTTT; clone_size: NA; j_call: TRBJ1-5; v_call: TRBV15; d_call: NA
cdr3_aa: CASSFRNQETQYF; cdr3_nt: TGTGCCAGCAGTTTTAGAAACCAAGAGACCCAGTACTTC; clone_size: once; j_call: TRBJ2-5; v_call: TRBV28; d_call: NA
cdr3_aa: CASSVGELIAKNIQYF; cdr3_nt: TGTGCCAGCAGCGTAGGCGAGTTAATAGCCAAAAACATTCAGTACTTC; clone_size: NA; j_call: TRBJ2-4; v_call: TRBV9; d_call: NA
cdr3_aa: CASSQAGGQQFF; cdr3_nt: TGTGCCAGCAGCCAAGCCGGAGGACAGCAGTTCTTC; clone_size: NA; j_call: TRBJ2-1; v_call: TRBV3-1/TRBV3-2; d_call: NA